This is a list of T cell receptor beta chains from one sample in a study of CD8+CD57+ T cells in acquired aplastic anemia. TCRdb reprocessed the reads with MiXCR, giving one entry per CDR3 protein. The sample consists of about 110,000 distinct CDR3 sequences, 40% to 60% of them appearing once. The sequenced sample was sorted CD4+, CD8+, or CD8+CD57+ T cells (not recorded which) from PBMCs. Receptors were obtained from a human donor in good health, serving as a control. The CDR3 runs from the conserved cysteine through the conserved F or W. The D gene is left open where the match is weak. Clone size, where shown, is once, few, many, or a class for clones that have expanded.

v_call	j_call	clone_size	d_call	cdr3_nt	cdr3_aa
TRBV12-3/TRBV12-4	TRBJ1-2	few	-	TGTGCCAGCAATTTGGGGGGCTATGGCTACACCTTC	CASNLGGYGYTF
TRBV11-2	TRBJ2-1	-	TRBD2	TGTGCCAGCAGTGGAAAGCGGGGGGGGGCCTACAATGAGCAGTTCTTC	CASSGKRGGAYNEQFF
TRBV10-1	TRBJ1-2	few	-	TGCGCCAGCAGTGAGTCGCAGGGACGAGGCTACACCTTC	CASSESQGRGYTF
TRBV25-1	TRBJ2-7	few	-	TGTGCCAGCAGTGGGGGGGGGCGAGCCTACGAGCAGTACTTC	CASSGGGRAYEQYF
TRBV9	TRBJ1-4	many	-	TGTGCCAGCAGCGTTAGTGTGGGGGGTGAAAAACTGTTTTTT	CASSVSVGGEKLFF
TRBV20-1	TRBJ2-1	many	-	TGCAGTGCTAGAGGGGCAGACTCCTACAATGAGCAGTTCTTC	CSARGADSYNEQFF
TRBV15	TRBJ2-7	-	-	TGTGCCACCAGCAAAAATACGGGATGGTACGAGCAGTACTTC	CATSKNTGWYEQYF
TRBV29-1	TRBJ1-1	-	-	TGCAGCGTTTATAAGGACGGATACACTGAAGCTTTCTTT	CSVYKDGYTEAFF
TRBV6-1	TRBJ1-1	many	-	TGTGCCAGCAGCCCTGGAGAGGGCACTGAAGCTTTCTTT	CASSPGEGTEAFF
TRBV4-3	TRBJ1-2	-	-	TGCGCCAGCAGCCAAGCTAGGACGGGTTCCCAGGGGGGCTACACCTTC	CASSQARTGSQGGYTF
TRBV6-4	TRBJ1-4	many	TRBD1	TGTGCCAGCAGCGCGACAGGGGATAATGAAAAACTGTTTTTT	CASSATGDNEKLFF
TRBV19	TRBJ2-4	-	TRBD2	TGTGCCAGTAGTATAGTCCGTGTGACTAGCACAAACATTCAGTACTTC	CASSIVRVTSTNIQYF
TRBV6-2/TRBV6-3	TRBJ2-3	-	-	TGTGCCAGCAGTTACAGCCGTGATACAGGCACAGATACGCAGTATTTT	CASSYSRDTGTDTQYF
TRBV29-1	TRBJ1-2	-	-	TGCAGCGTTGAGGCCTACGGCTACACCTTC	CSVEAYGYTF
TRBV6-1	TRBJ2-3	-	-	TGTGCCAGCGCCCCGCGGGCAGGGGGGACAGATACGCAGTATTTT	CASAPRAGGTDTQYF
TRBV20-1	TRBJ2-1	once	-	TGCAGTGCTAGAGATTCTAGCGTAGAGCAGTTCTTC	CSARDSSVEQFF
TRBV6-1	TRBJ1-5	many	-	TGTGCCAGCAGTGAATGGTTGGGGGGCACTTCTCAGCCCCAGCATTTT	CASSEWLGGTSQPQHF
TRBV10-3	TRBJ2-7	few	TRBD1	TGTGCCTCGACTTCAGGGGGCAACGAGCAGTACTTC	CASTSGGNEQYF
TRBV4-3	TRBJ1-1	few	TRBD1	TGCGCCAGCAGCCAAGAGGTAGGGGGCCGGATGAACACTGAAGCTTTCTTT	CASSQEVGGRMNTEAFF
TRBV25-1	TRBJ2-5	-	-	TGTGCCAGCAGTGGGGGGGGGCCGGAGACCCAGTACTTC	CASSGGGPETQYF